The clone carrying this TCR beta chain was picked up many times. This specimen comes from a study of low-dose radiotherapy and immunotherapy resistance in tumors. In the study overall: The study gave patients oral aspirin 300 mg daily for four cycles from cycle 1 day 1.

Described time point: after trial treatment. The sample's treatment: LDRT plus nivolumab, ipilimumab, low-dose cyclophosphamide and aspirin (RACIN trial). Nivolumab, ipilimumab, aspirin, low-dose cyclophosphamide and low-dose radiotherapy were all administered to the donors. cDNA synthesis used a TRAV/TRBV-specific primer set for both chains. Over around 19 PCR cycles, TCRs were amplified from a constant-region primer and V-primer adapter. One entry per CDR3 protein results from TCRdb running MiXCR on the reads. The repertoire consists of roughly 100,000 distinct CDR3 sequences, with around 21% occurring once and the leading ten covering 4.1%. The receptor was derived from a male donor with prostate cancer. Here the sequenced sample was PBMCs, taken after low-dose radiotherapy plus immunotherapy.

The CDR3 region has the DNA TGTGCCAGCAGCGTAGTGACGGGACACAAATCCCTAACCTACGAGCAGTACTTC. Translated, it gives CASSVVTGHKSLTYEQYF. The chain links TRBV9 to TRBJ2-7; D possibly corresponds to TRBD1 (6 bases). The CDR3 loop spans 18 amino acids. Germline CDR1 is SGDLS and CDR2 is YYNGEE. Trimming removed 0 bases from V and 2 bases from J, with 21 bases in between.